This T cell receptor beta chain was obtained from a study of blood T cell repertoires in COVID-19. Study background: Sites across the United States, Italy and Spain contributed samples from acute and convalescent COVID-19. From T cells, B-cell-depleted T cells, or PBMCs came the material, which was cDNA or gDNA.

Repertoires were generated with immunoSEQ multiplex PCR, while TCRdb's copy carries only in-frame clones and drops some. The table records a few hundred thousand clones, about 89% of them present only once. Trimming cost V 1 base and J 6 bases; bases outside gene matches: 5. This CDR3 has 15 amino acids. CDR1 is LNHDA and CDR2 is SQIVND in the germline V gene (reference sequence). Participants were aged about 18 to 89 years, lived in around 22 US areas, and enrolled virtually. The chain links TRBV19 to TRBJ2-2; TRBD1 matches at 7 bases. The sequence was collected from a man aged 40-49 years who had recovered from COVID-19. The source material was PBMCs or T cells enriched from blood (not recorded which). CDR3 region: CASSIGQGVPGELFF. DNA for the CDR3: TGTGCCAGTAGTATAGGCCAGGGGGTCCCCGGGGAGCTGTTTTTT.